One and the same sample provided the 20 T cell receptor beta chains below, sequenced in a study of T cells expressing NK-cell markers. TCRdb reprocessed the 5' RACE reads, with one entry per CDR3 protein and no DNA. The listing records hundreds of thousands of distinct CDR3 sequences. The material sequenced was blood T cells: a sorted CD56 or NKG2C T cell subset, CD4+ or CD8+ T cells, or bulk PBMC T cells (not recorded which). Source of these receptors: a woman between 18 and 70 years old in good health.

This rearrangement joins TRBV6-1 to TRBJ1-4; TCRdb outputs TRBD1, but without DNA this stays unchecked. CDR3 length equals 16 residues. The germline V gene has CDR1 MNHNS and CDR2 SASEGT. CDR3 in amino acids: CASSQRTTGVNEKLFF.

The chain links TRBV5-1 to TRBJ1-4; with no DNA, the TCRdb D assignment of TRBD1 cannot be verified. This CDR3 contains 15 residues. Germline V gene sequence: CDR1 SGHRS, CDR2 YFSETQ. The CDR3: CASSPGAPEGEKLFF.

The genes are TRBV7-3 and TRBJ2-1; TCRdb's assignment of TRBD2 cannot be checked, as there is no DNA. The CDR3 runs to 19 residues. Germline V gene lookup returns CDR1 SGHTA and CDR2 FQGTGA. CDR3 loop: CASSPGLAGGASSYNEQFF.

V gene TRBV20-1 combines with J gene TRBJ1-5; TCRdb's D call of TRBD1 is untestable without DNA. The germline gives CDR1 DFQATT, CDR2 SNEGSKA (reference sequence). The CDR3 totals 13 residues. CDR3 protein: CSARTVLGEPQHF.

The chain joins TRBV5-6 to TRBJ1-1. This CDR3 has 14 residues. Germline V gives CDR1 SGHDT, CDR2 YYEEEE. CDR3 loop: CASSLNILNTEAFF.

The chain employs TRBV19 and TRBJ1-2. CDR1 and CDR2 from the germline V gene are LNHDA and SQIVND (reference sequence). The CDR3 consists of 13 residues. This chain's CDR3 is CASSITGNYGYTF.

V is TRBV7-3 and J is TRBJ2-5; TCRdb returns TRBD1, unconfirmable since there is no DNA. The CDR3 is made up of 15 amino acids. Germline assignment: CDR1 SGHTA and CDR2 FQGTGA. The CDR3 loop is CASSLKGPPGETQYF. Based on the CDR3 plus reference TRBV7-3 and TRBJ2-5, the full variable domain is GAGVSQTPSNKVTEKGKYVELRCDPISGHTALYWYRQSLGQGPEFLIYFQGTGAADDSGLPNDRFFAVRPEGSVSTLKIQRTERGDSAVYLCASSLKGPPGETQYFGPGTRLLVL.

V and J are TRBV20-1 and TRBJ1-1; TCRdb returns TRBD1, unconfirmable since there is no DNA. This CDR3 has 13 residues. In germline, CDR1 is DFQATT, CDR2 SNEGSKA (reference sequence). The CDR3 sequence: CSARQGPGTEAFF.

V usage is TRBV6-2 or TRBV6-3 and J usage is TRBJ2-2; the D call from TCRdb, TRBD2, cannot be confirmed without DNA. This CDR3 contains 16 residues. Germline CDR1 and CDR2: MNHEY and SVGEGT. CDR3 protein: CASSGGSGRTPGELFF.

The chain joins TRBV12-3 or TRBV12-4 to TRBJ2-1; as DNA is missing, the TRBD2 call by TCRdb cannot be tested. The CDR3 contains 14 residues. CDR3 loop: CASRRTSGNNEQFF.

The J gene is TRBJ2-3, the V gene TRBV10-1; the D call of TRBD2 rests on TCRdb alone, since no DNA is present to check it. Germline V CDR1 and CDR2: WNHNN, SYGVQD (reference sequence). CDR3 length equals 17 residues. CDR3 sequence: CASNSAGASARTDTQYF.

V gene TRBV20-1 combines with J gene TRBJ2-3; TCRdb designates TRBD2, a call that cannot be tested without DNA. Germline V gene sequence: CDR1 DFQATT, CDR2 SNEGSKA (reference sequence). The CDR3 runs to 14 residues. The chain's CDR3 is CSAKGLFGTDTQYF.

J is TRBJ2-3 and V is TRBV7-3; the D call from TCRdb, TRBD2, cannot be confirmed without DNA. The CDR3 spans 14 residues. Germline CDR1 is SGHTA and CDR2 is FQGTGA. Here the CDR3 reads CASSPGPPIDTQYF.

The V gene is TRBV20-1, the J gene TRBJ1-2. Germline assignment: CDR1 DFQATT and CDR2 SNEGSKA (reference sequence). This CDR3 has 15 amino acids. Here the CDR3 reads CSAREAAGAPQSYTF.

The chain joins TRBV7-9 to TRBJ2-5; TCRdb designates TRBD2, a call that cannot be tested without DNA. Germline CDR1 is SEHNR and CDR2 is FQNEAQ (reference sequence). The CDR3 contains 14 residues. The CDR3 loop is CASSPWSGQETQYF.

The genes are TRBV29-1 and TRBJ1-2; there is no DNA to check the TCRdb D call of TRBD1. Germline CDR1 reads SQVTM; CDR2 reads ANQGSEA. CDR3 length: 15 residues. The CDR3 protein is CSADGGPHYNYGYTF.

The chain is built from TRBV20-1 and TRBJ1-5. Looked up from germline, CDR1 is DFQATT and CDR2 is SNEGSKA (reference sequence). The CDR3 totals 13 residues. CDR3 amino acids: CSARDLSNQPQHF.

This chain uses TRBV14 with TRBJ1-2; TCRdb lists TRBD1, though no DNA is available to test this call. The CDR3 runs to 14 residues. CDR1 and CDR2 from the germline V gene are SGHDN and FVKESK. The CDR3: CASSQDGGYNGYTF.

The chain employs TRBV3-1 and TRBJ2-3. Germline loops: CDR1 LGHDT, CDR2 YNNKEL (reference sequence). The CDR3 consists of 12 residues. The chain's CDR3 is CASSINGDTQYF.

The chain carries TRBV5-1 and TRBJ2-1; as DNA is missing, the TRBD2 call by TCRdb cannot be tested. This CDR3 has 15 amino acids. Germline values: CDR1 SGHRS, CDR2 YFSETQ. The chain's CDR3 is CASSLVAGGPDEQFF. The complete variable domain, with remaining parts taken from reference TRBV5-1 and TRBJ2-1, reads KAGVTQTPRYLIKTRGQQVTLSCSPISGHRSVSWYQQTPGQGLQFLFEYFSETQRNKGNFPGRFSGRQFSNSRSEMNVSTLELGDSALYLCASSLVAGGPDEQFFGPGTRLTVL.